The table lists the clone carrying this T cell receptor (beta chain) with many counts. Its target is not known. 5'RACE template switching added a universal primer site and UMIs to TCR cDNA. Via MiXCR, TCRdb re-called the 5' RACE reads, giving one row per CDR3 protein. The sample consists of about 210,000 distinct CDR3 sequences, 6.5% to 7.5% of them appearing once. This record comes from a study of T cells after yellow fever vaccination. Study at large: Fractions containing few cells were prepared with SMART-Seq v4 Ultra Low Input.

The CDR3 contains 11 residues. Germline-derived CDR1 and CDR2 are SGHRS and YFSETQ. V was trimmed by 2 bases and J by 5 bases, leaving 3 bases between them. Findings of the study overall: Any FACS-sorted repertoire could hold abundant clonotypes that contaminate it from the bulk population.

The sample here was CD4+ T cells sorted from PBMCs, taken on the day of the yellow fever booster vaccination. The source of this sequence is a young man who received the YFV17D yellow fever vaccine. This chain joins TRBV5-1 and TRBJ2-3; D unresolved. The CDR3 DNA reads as TGCGCCAGCAGCTTTCGAGATACGCAGTATTTT. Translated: CASSFRDTQYF.